These 25 T cell receptor beta chains were all obtained from the same sample, sequenced in a study of technical replicates of blood from several donors. The table came from immunoSEQ multiplex PCR; TCRdb's copy has only in-frame clones and leaves some out. The repertoire includes tens of thousands of clones, almost 98% of them detected once, and roughly 0.21% sits in the top ten. The material sequenced was T cells isolated from PBMCs. Receptor source: a human donor in good health.

This chain uses TRBV6-5 with TRBJ1-6; D unclear. V shed 5 bases and J shed 14 bases, with 16 bases lying between them. CDR1 MNHEY and CDR2 SVGAGI come from the germline V gene. CDR3 length: 13 residues. The CDR3 DNA is TGTGCCAGCAGTCCCACCGGCGGTCTGGCCCTCCACTTT. It specifies CASSPTGGLALHF.

The genes are TRBV28 and TRBJ2-2, with D hard to call. Germline lookup yields CDR1 MDHEN and CDR2 SYDVKM. V was trimmed by 6 bases and J by 7 bases, leaving 9 bases between them. CDR3 length: 12 amino acids. DNA of the CDR3: TGTGCCAGCAGGGGCCAAGTCGGGGAGCTGTTTTTT. As protein: CASRGQVGELFF.

This chain joins TRBV10-3 and TRBJ1-5; D possibly corresponds to TRBD1 (6 bases). The CDR3 length is 15 residues. Germline V gene lookup returns CDR1 ENHRY and CDR2 SYGVKD. Trimming removed 5 bases at V and 2 bases at J, with 13 bases between. Here the CDR3 DNA reads TGTGCCATCAGTCCAGGGGAACAAGGCAATCAGCCCCAGCATTTT. Its translation is CAISPGEQGNQPQHF.

This clone has only one observation. The chain couples TRBV5-4 to TRBJ2-6; D may be TRBD2 (6 bases). V lost 4 bases and J lost 0, with 14 bases in between. The germline V gene has CDR1 SGHNT and CDR2 YYREEE (reference sequence). The CDR3 consists of 17 residues. The CDR3 region has the DNA TGTGCCAGCAGCGGCGGGACGGCCAGCTCTGGGGCCAACGTCCTGACTTTC. Translated: CASSGGTASSGANVLTF.

This chain uses TRBV27 with TRBJ1-5; no reliable D call. Germline CDR1 and CDR2: MNHEY and SMNVEV (reference sequence). The CDR3 is made up of 16 amino acids. Trimming left V 5 bases short and J 0 bases short, with 14 bases between. CDR3 region: CASSPAGGYSNQPQHF. In DNA, the CDR3 is TGTGCCAGCAGTCCCGCGGGAGGTTATAGCAATCAGCCCCAGCATTTT.

The rearrangement links TRBV9 to TRBJ2-7, with 8 bases lining up with TRBD2. V lost 0 bases and J lost 7; bases outside the gene matches: 6. The CDR3 extends over 14 amino acids. CDR1 is SGDLS, CDR2 YYNGEE, per germline. The CDR3 sequence is CASSVASSGDEQYF. CDR3 bases: TGTGCCAGCAGCGTAGCAAGTAGCGGGGATGAGCAGTACTTC.

The chain has TRBV5-6 and TRBJ2-7; TRBD1 matches at 9 bases. This CDR3 contains 15 residues. V lost 4 bases to trimming and J lost 3 bases; unmatched junction nucleotides: 8. Germline V CDR1 and CDR2: SGHDT, YYEEEE. The CDR3 is CASSQGTGFHYEQYF. The CDR3 nucleotides are TGTGCCAGCAGCCAGGGGACAGGGTTTCACTACGAGCAGTACTTC. Filled out from reference TRBV5-6 and TRBJ2-7, the complete variable domain reads DAGVTQSPTHLIKTRGQQVTLRCSPKSGHDTVSWYQQALGQGPQFIFQYYEEEERQRGNFPDRFSGHQFPNYSSELNVNALLLGDSALYLCASSQGTGFHYEQYFGPGTRLTVT.

V and J are TRBV10-2 and TRBJ2-1; 9 bases are a match to TRBD2. Per germline, CDR1 WSHSY and CDR2 SAAADI. This CDR3 has 12 residues. After removal of 3 bases from V and 16 bases from J, the junction contained 7 bases not matched to a gene. CDR3 DNA: TGCGCCAGCAGTGACTCGCCGGGACTAGCTTTCTTC. Protein: CASSDSPGLAFF.

This clone has a single count. This chain connects TRBV27 to TRBJ2-1, with D possibly matching TRBD1 (7 bases). Germline V lookup: CDR1 MNHEY, CDR2 SMNVEV (reference sequence). V was trimmed by 2 bases and J by 8 bases, leaving 16 bases between them. The CDR3 loop spans 15 amino acids. The CDR3 sequence is CASSLKRRGADEQFF. The CDR3 DNA sequence: TGTGCCAGCAGTTTAAAGCGCAGGGGGGCAGATGAGCAGTTCTTC.

The chain employs TRBV4-1 and TRBJ2-7; D is ambiguous. V was pared by 5 bases and J by 4 bases, with 21 bases between. Germline V CDR1 and CDR2: MGHRA, YSYEKL. This CDR3 spans 16 amino acids. DNA for the CDR3: TGCGCCAGCAGCTTTTTCTGGGCTCAACCCAGTTACGAGCAGTACTTC. Translating gives CASSFFWAQPSYEQYF.

The genes are TRBV12-5 and TRBJ1-1, with TRBD1 identical over 7 bases. Per germline, CDR1 LGHNT and CDR2 FRNRAP. The CDR3 covers 12 residues. Trimming at V came to 6 bases and at J to 11 bases, leaving 9 bases not matched to a gene. CDR3 DNA sequence: TGTGCTAGTGGCCCTGGGACAGTACTGGCTTTCTTT. It translates to CASGPGTVLAFF.

The CDR3 loop reads CASSLLAGITDTQYF. CDR3 in DNA: TGTGCCAGCAGCCTGCTTGCGGGGATCACAGATACGCAGTATTTT. The chain links TRBV6-5 to TRBJ2-3; a weak D match, TRBD2 (6 bases). CDR3 length equals 15 residues. In germline, CDR1 is MNHEY, CDR2 SVGAGI. Trimming removed 6 bases at V and 2 bases at J, with 15 bases between.

This clone occurred a few times. The chain has TRBV27 and TRBJ2-7; 7 positions match TRBD2. The CDR3 spans 15 residues. Germline V gene lookup returns CDR1 MNHEY and CDR2 SMNVEV (reference sequence). With V trimmed by 3 bases and J by 2 bases, 7 bases remained unmatched. The DNA for the CDR3 is TGTGCCAGCAGTTTTCTTAGCGGGCTCACCTACGAGCAGTACTTC. Translation: CASSFLSGLTYEQYF.

This clone was recorded a few times. The chain links TRBV7-8 to TRBJ1-2; D not certain. CDR3 length equals 15 residues. The V gene lost 5 bases and the J gene lost 9 bases, with 22 bases spanning the gap. In germline, CDR1 is SGHVS, CDR2 FQNEAQ. The CDR3 DNA follows: TGTGCCAGCAGCGGCCGAGTGGCAGGAAGGCTAAGCTACACCTTC. It is translated as CASSGRVAGRLSYTF.

J is TRBJ2-7 and V is TRBV7-8, with 8 bases fitting TRBD1. V gave up 0 bases and J gave up 2 bases; unmatched junction bases: 0. This CDR3 region has 14 residues. The V gene's germline CDR1 is SGHVS and CDR2 FQNEAQ. The CDR3 coding sequence is TGTGCCAGCAGCTTAGCGGGACAGGCCTACGAGCAGTACTTC. As protein: CASSLAGQAYEQYF.

The rearrangement links TRBV11-3 to TRBJ2-7; TRBD2 might be the D (5 bases). Germline CDR1 SGHNT, CDR2 YENEEA. This CDR3 comprises 14 residues. Trimming took off 4 bases at V and 0 bases at J, with 10 bases between the two ends. The CDR3, as DNA: TGTGCCAGCAGCTCCGGGGTGGGCTCCTACGAGCAGTACTTC. Translating gives CASSSGVGSYEQYF.

The chain uses TRBV2 and TRBJ2-7; 7 positions agree with TRBD1. The CDR3 loop spans 17 amino acids. J gave up 1 base and V 2 bases, and 11 bases lay outside the gene matches. CDR1 and CDR2 from the germline V gene are SNHLY and FYNNEI. The CDR3 sequence: CASSEPIFRQGSYEQYF. The CDR3 region has the DNA TGTGCCAGCAGTGAACCGATCTTTAGACAGGGATCCTACGAGCAGTACTTC.

The chain couples TRBV11-2 to TRBJ2-1; 7 positions match TRBD2. The germline V gene encodes CDR1 SGHAT and CDR2 FQNNGV. V lost 6 bases, J lost 4 bases, and 9 bases stayed unmatched. The CDR3 extends over 15 amino acids. CDR3 sequence: CASSAWAGDYNEQFF. CDR3 nucleotide sequence: TGTGCCAGCAGTGCGTGGGCGGGAGATTACAATGAGCAGTTCTTC.

The chain recombines TRBV6-5 with TRBJ1-5, with a possible D match to TRBD1 (5 bases). CDR3 size: 16 residues. Trimming removed 0 bases at V and 5 bases at J, with 14 bases between. Germline V gene sequence: CDR1 MNHEY, CDR2 SVGAGI. The CDR3 bases are TGTGCCAGCAGTTACTCGGCTCGTGACAGACATCAGCCCCAGCATTTT. It encodes CASSYSARDRHQPQHF.

This clone showed up just once. The chain combines TRBV27 with TRBJ2-7, with TRBD2 matching over 7 bases. Germline-derived CDR1 and CDR2 are MNHEY and SMNVEV (reference sequence). The CDR3 consists of 15 residues. The junction had 8 bases not matched to a gene; V was cut back by 0 bases and J by 6 bases. CDR3 residues: CASSLSSSGLGEQYF. As DNA, the CDR3 is TGTGCCAGCAGTTTATCGAGTAGCGGGTTGGGCGAGCAGTACTTC.

The CDR3 sequence: CASTGQGLDQPQHF. The CDR3 nucleotides read TGTGCCAGCACGGGACAGGGGTTGGATCAGCCCCAGCATTTT. This chain uses TRBV19 with TRBJ1-5, with TRBD1 identical over 10 bases. V gave up 9 bases and J gave up 5 bases; unmatched junction bases: 7. This CDR3 comprises 14 residues. The V gene's germline CDR1 is LNHDA and CDR2 SQIVND (reference sequence). Drawing the rest from reference TRBV19 and TRBJ1-5, the complete variable domain is DGGITQSPKYLFRKEGQNVTLSCEQNLNHDAMYWYRQDPGQGLRLIYYSQIVNDFQKGDIAEGYSVSREKKESFPLTVTSAQKNPTAFYLCASTGQGLDQPQHFGDGTRLSIL.

This clone is a singleton in its sample. The CDR3 nucleotides are TGTGCCAGCCAGCGGACGGTTAACTATGGCTACACCTTC. It translates to CASQRTVNYGYTF. The chain employs TRBV6-1 and TRBJ1-2; D gene unclear. CDR3 length: 13 amino acids. The V gene's germline CDR1 is MNHNS and CDR2 SASEGT. V lost 8 bases, J lost 1 base, and 11 bases lay in between.

V usage is TRBV5-6 and J usage is TRBJ1-3, with 8 positions matching TRBD1. The CDR3 loop spans 15 amino acids. Germline CDR1 is SGHDT and CDR2 is YYEEEE. V lost 6 bases and J lost 0; bases outside the gene matches: 5. CDR3 in amino acids: CASNKQGGSGNTIYF. In nucleotides, the CDR3 is TGTGCCAGCAACAAACAGGGGGGCTCTGGAAACACCATATATTTT.

This clone was seen once. The chain links TRBV4-1 to TRBJ2-7; TRBD2 matches 14 bases. Germline trimming cut 1 base from V and 6 bases from J; bases unmatched to any gene: 8. The CDR3 spans 17 residues. CDR1 MGHRA and CDR2 YSYEKL come from the germline V gene. The CDR3 sequence: CASSQAPGLAGEREQYF. The CDR3, as DNA: TGCGCCAGCAGCCAAGCACCGGGACTAGCGGGAGAGCGCGAGCAGTACTTC.

V usage is TRBV29-1 and J usage is TRBJ2-7; 9 bases map to TRBD1. The V and J ends lost 4 bases and 1 base, in that order; junction bases with no gene match: 5. CDR1 SQVTM and CDR2 ANQGSEA come from the germline V gene. The CDR3 is made up of 14 amino acids. The CDR3 spells CSVVPGQGSYEQYF. DNA for the CDR3: TGCAGCGTTGTCCCGGGACAGGGATCCTACGAGCAGTACTTC.